This T cell receptor (beta chain) came from a study of T cells in localized non-small cell lung cancer. Sequenced by immunoSEQ multiplex PCR; TCRdb stores in-frame clones only, minus some. The table lists roughly 48,000 clones, about 72% of them singletons. The sample holds a few counts of this clone. Antigen specificity is unknown. CDR3 length: 16 amino acids. The trim removed 3 bases at V and 5 bases at J, leaving 11 bases unmatched. Germline CDR1 SGHDN, CDR2 FVKESK. Study outcomes and limitations: One tumor region alone was sequenced, and heterogeneity therefore remains possible.

The origin of this receptor is a man between 40 and 70 years old with stage I squamous cell lung carcinoma. V is TRBV14 and J is TRBJ1-2, with 8 bases aligning to TRBD1. The material sequenced was peripheral blood, taken before any cancer treatment. DNA for the CDR3: TGTGCCAGCAGCCAGGTCAAGGACAGGGAGGGGTATGGCTACACCTTC. Its protein product is CASSQVKDREGYGYTF.